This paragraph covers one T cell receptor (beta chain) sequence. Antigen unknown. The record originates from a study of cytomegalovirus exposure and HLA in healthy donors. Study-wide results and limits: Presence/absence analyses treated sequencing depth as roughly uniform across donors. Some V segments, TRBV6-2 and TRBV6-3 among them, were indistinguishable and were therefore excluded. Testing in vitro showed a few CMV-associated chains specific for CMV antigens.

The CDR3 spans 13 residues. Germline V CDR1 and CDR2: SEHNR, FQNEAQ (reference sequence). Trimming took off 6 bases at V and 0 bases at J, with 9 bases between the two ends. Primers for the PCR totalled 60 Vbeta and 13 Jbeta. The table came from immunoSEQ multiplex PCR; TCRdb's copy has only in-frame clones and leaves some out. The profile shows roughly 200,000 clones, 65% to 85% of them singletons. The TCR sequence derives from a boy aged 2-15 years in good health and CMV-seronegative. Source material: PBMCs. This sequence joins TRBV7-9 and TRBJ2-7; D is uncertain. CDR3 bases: TGTGCCAGCAGTTTCCCGGGCTCCTACGAGCAGTACTTC. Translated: CASSFPGSYEQYF.